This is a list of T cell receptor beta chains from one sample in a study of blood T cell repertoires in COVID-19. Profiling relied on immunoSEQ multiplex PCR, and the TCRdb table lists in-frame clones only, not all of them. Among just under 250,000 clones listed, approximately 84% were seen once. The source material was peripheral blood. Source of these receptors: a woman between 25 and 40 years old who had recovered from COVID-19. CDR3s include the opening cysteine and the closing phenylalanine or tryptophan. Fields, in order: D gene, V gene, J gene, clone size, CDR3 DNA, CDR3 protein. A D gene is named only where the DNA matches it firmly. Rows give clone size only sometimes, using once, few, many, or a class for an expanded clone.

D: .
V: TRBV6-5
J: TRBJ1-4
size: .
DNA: TGTGCCAGCAGGGGCGGGCTTAATGAAAAACTGTTTTTT
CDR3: CASRGGLNEKLFF

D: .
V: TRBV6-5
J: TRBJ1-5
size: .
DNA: TGTGCCAGCAGTTACATGGCAGACAATCAGCCCCAGCATTTT
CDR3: CASSYMADNQPQHF

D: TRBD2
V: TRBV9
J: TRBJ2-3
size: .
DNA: TGTGCCAGCGGACAGAACAGCGGGGGCAGCACAGATACGCAGTATTTT
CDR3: CASGQNSGGSTDTQYF

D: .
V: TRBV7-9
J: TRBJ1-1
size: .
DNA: TGTGCCAGCAGCTTAGTAGTAGGAGATTTTACTGAAGCTTTCTTT
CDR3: CASSLVVGDFTEAFF

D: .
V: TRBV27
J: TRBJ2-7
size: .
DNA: TGTGCCAGCAGTTCCCGGACAGACAGCTACGAGCAGTACTTC
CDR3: CASSSRTDSYEQYF

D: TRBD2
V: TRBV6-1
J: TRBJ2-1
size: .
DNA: TGTGCCAGCAGTGAAGCGACTAGCGGGGGCAATGAGCAGTTCTTC
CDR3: CASSEATSGGNEQFF

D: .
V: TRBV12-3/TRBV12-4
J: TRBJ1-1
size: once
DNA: TGTGCCAGCAGTTTAGATGGAGCAGAAGCTTTCTTT
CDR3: CASSLDGAEAFF

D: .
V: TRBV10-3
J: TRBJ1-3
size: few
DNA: TGTGCCATCAGTGATCAGGGTCCCCACTCTGGAAACACCATATATTTT
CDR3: CAISDQGPHSGNTIYF

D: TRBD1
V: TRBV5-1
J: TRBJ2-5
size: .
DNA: TGCGCCAGCAGTTTGAACAGGGGGCTTATAGAGACCCAGTACTTC
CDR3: CASSLNRGLIETQYF

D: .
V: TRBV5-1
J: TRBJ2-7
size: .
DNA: TGCGCCAGCAGCGGAGTTTCCGGAGGGGAGCAGTACTTC
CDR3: CASSGVSGGEQYF

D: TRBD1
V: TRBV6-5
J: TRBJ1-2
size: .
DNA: TGTGCCAGCAAGGATACAGGGGCTTTCAACTATGGCTACACCTTC
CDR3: CASKDTGAFNYGYTF

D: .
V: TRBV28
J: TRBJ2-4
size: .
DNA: TGTGCCAGCAGGGGGACAATAAACATTCAGTACTTC
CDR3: CASRGTINIQYF

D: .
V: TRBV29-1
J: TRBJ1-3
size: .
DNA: TGCAGCGCCAATCAGGACTCTGGAAACACCATATATTTT
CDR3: CSANQDSGNTIYF

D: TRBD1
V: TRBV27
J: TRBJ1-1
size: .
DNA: TGTGCCAGCGCCACGGGACAGATTAACACTGAAGCTTTCTTT
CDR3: CASATGQINTEAFF

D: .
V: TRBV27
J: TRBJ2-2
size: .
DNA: TGTGCCAGCAGTTCCCGATGGCAGTCGAACACCGGGGAGCTGTTTTTT
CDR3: CASSSRWQSNTGELFF

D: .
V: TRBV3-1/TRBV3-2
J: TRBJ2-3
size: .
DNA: TGTGCCAGCAGCCTAGTCGGGGGAGATACGCAGTATTTT
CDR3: CASSLVGGDTQYF

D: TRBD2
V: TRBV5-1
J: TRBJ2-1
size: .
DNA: TGCGCCAGTGCCCCGGGGACGGGGGGGGACAATGAGCAGTTCTTC
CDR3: CASAPGTGGDNEQFF

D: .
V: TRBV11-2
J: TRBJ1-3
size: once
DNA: TGTGCCAGCAGCTTAGACGGGTTTGGAAACACCATATATTTT
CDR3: CASSLDGFGNTIYF

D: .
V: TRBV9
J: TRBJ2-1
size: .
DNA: TGTGCCAGCAGCGTAACTGCTTCCTACAATGAGCAGTTCTTC
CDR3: CASSVTASYNEQFF

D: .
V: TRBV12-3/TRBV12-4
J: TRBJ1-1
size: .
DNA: TGTGCCAGCACTCGAAGAGGGAACACTGAAGCTTTCTTT
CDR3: CASTRRGNTEAFF

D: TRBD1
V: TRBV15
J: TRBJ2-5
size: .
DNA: TGTGCCACCAGCAGTGCTCCGACAGGGGGTGAGGAGACCCAGTACTTC
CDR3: CATSSAPTGGEETQYF

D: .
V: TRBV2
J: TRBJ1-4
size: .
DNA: TGTGCCAGCAGTGAAGCGCAGGGCATGTGGAATGAAAAACTGTTTTTT
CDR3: CASSEAQGMWNEKLFF

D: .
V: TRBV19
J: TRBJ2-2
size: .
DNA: TGTGCCAGTAGTAAGGAGGTGGGGATTAACACCGGGGAGCTGTTTTTT
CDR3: CASSKEVGINTGELFF

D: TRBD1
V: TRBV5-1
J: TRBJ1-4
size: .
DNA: TGCGCCAGCAGCTTTTCGGGACAGGGCGGCGAAAAACTGTTTTTT
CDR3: CASSFSGQGGEKLFF

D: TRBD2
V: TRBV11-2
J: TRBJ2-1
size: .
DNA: TGTGCCAGCAGCTTAGGGGCGGGGGGTACCAATGAGCAGTTCTTC
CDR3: CASSLGAGGTNEQFF

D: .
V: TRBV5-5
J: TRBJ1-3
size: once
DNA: TGTGCCAGCAGCTTGTTGGGGGAGGGCTCTGGAAACACCATATATTTT
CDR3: CASSLLGEGSGNTIYF

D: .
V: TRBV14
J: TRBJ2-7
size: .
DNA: TGTGCCAGCAGCCAAGAAGGGGTCCACGAGCAGTACTTC
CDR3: CASSQEGVHEQYF

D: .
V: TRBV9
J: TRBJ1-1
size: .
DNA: TGTGCCAGCAGCGTAGATCCAGGGTGGGACACTGAAGCTTTCTTT
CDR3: CASSVDPGWDTEAFF

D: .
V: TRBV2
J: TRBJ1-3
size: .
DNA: TGTGCCAGCAAACAGGGAAGCTCTGGAAACACCATATATTTT
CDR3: CASKQGSSGNTIYF

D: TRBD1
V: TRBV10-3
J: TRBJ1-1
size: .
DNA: TGTGCCATCAGTGAGTCACTTGCGGACAGGTTGAAGACTGAAGCTTTCTTT
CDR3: CAISESLADRLKTEAFF

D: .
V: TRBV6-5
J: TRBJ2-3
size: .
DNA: TGTGCCAGCAGTTACTCTTCGGGGAGCACAGATACGCAGTATTTT
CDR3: CASSYSSGSTDTQYF

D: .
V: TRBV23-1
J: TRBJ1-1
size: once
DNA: TGCGCCAGCATTCAACGGGCGCGGGGAAACACTGAAGCTTTCTTT
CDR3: CASIQRARGNTEAFF

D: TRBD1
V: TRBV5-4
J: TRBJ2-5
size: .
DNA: TGTGCCAGCAGCTTGGCCGGTCGCCAGGGGGCCAGAGAGACCCAGTACTTC
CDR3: CASSLAGRQGARETQYF

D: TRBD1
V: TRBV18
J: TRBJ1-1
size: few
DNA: TGTGCCAGCTCACCCCGGACAGGGGCGATCGGGACTGAAGCTTTCTTT
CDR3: CASSPRTGAIGTEAFF

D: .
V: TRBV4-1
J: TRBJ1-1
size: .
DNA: TGCGCCAGCAGCCAAGGGCAGGGGCGCGGGGAAGCTTTCTTT
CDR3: CASSQGQGRGEAFF

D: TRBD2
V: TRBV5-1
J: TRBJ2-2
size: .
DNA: TGCGCCAGCAGCTTGTCTAGCGGGGGGGCATCCACCGGGGAGCTGTTTTTT
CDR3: CASSLSSGGASTGELFF

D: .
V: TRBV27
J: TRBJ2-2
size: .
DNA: TGTGCCAGCAGTTTTGGACTGTACACCGGGGAGCTGTTTTTT
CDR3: CASSFGLYTGELFF

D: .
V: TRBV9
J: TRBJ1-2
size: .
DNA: TGTGCCAGCAGCGAGGGCAGGGCGACGGGCTATGGCTACACCTTC
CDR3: CASSEGRATGYGYTF

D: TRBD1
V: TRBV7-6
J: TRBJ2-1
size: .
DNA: TGTGCCAGCACCCCCGGGATGGGACAGGCTTACAATGAGCAGTTCTTC
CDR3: CASTPGMGQAYNEQFF

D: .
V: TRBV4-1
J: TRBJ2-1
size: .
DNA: TGCGCCAGCAGCGCTGCAGGGGTGGGGGTTTACAATGAGCAGTTCTTC
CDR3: CASSAAGVGVYNEQFF

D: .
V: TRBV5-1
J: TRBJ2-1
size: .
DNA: TGCGCCAGCAGCTCCGGTCTACAGGAGACCTACAATGAGCAGTTCTTC
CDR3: CASSSGLQETYNEQFF

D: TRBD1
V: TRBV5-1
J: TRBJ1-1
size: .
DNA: TGCGCCAGCAGCCCAGGGACAGGGGGCCCGCCACCCGAAGCTTTCTTT
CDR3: CASSPGTGGPPPEAFF

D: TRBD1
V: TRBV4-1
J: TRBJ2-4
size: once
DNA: TGCGCCAGCAGCCAGATCAGCGGGACAGGGGGCATTCAGTACTTC
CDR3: CASSQISGTGGIQYF

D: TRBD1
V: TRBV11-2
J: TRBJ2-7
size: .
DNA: TGTGCCAGCAGCCGGGACAGACTCTACGAGCAGTACTTC
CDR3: CASSRDRLYEQYF

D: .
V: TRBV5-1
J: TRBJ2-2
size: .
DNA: TGCGCCAGCAGCCGAAGGACAGCTAACACCGGGGAGCTGTTTTTT
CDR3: CASSRRTANTGELFF

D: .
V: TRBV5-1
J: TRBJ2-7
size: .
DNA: TGCGCCAGCAGCTCGAGGACAGCCTACGAGCAGTACTTC
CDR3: CASSSRTAYEQYF

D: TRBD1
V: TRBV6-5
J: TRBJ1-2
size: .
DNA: TGTGCCAGCAGTCGGTACAGGGGGTCCCTTGGTGGCTACACCTTC
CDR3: CASSRYRGSLGGYTF

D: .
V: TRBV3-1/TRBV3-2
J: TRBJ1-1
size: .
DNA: TGTGCCAGCAGCCTAGACGGCGGTCCGACTTTCTTT
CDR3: CASSLDGGPTFF

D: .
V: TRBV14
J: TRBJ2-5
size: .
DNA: TGTGCCAGCAGCCAAGAGGAGGAGGGGAGAGAGACCCAGTACTTC
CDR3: CASSQEEEGRETQYF

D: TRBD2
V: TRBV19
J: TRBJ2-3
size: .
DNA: TGTGCCAGTACCCAACTAGCGGGCGCAGATACGCAGTATTTT
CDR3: CASTQLAGADTQYF